This is a list of T cell receptor beta chains from one sample in a study of radiation and T cells in renal cell carcinoma. Assay used: immunoSEQ multiplex PCR; TCRdb lists only in-frame clones, some missing. The sample comprises about 77,000 clones, roughly 80% of which are singletons, and more than 2% rests with the top ten. The specimen was blood, collected from a patient whose treatment included radiotherapy and nephrectomy. The receptor set was obtained from a woman aged 55-75 years with renal cell carcinoma. Each CDR3 is given with its conserved first and last residue. Fields, in order: J gene, D gene, V gene, clone size, CDR3 DNA, CDR3 protein. A D gene is named only where the DNA matches it firmly. Not every row has a clone size; where given, it reads once, few, many or a size class.

>TRBJ2-7|-|TRBV18|once
TGTGCCAGCTCACCCGGACGGAATTCCTACGAGCAGTACTTC
CASSPGRNSYEQYF
>TRBJ1-6|TRBD1|TRBV19|-
TGTGCCAGTAGTATGGACAGGGGCAATTCACCCCTCCACTTT
CASSMDRGNSPLHF
>TRBJ1-2|-|TRBV5-6|-
TGTGCCAGCAGGGTGGACGAGGTGGACTATGGCTACACCTTC
CASRVDEVDYGYTF
>TRBJ2-3|TRBD2|TRBV2|-
TGTGCCAGCAGTGAGCTAGCGGGAAACACAGATACGCAGTATTTT
CASSELAGNTDTQYF
>TRBJ2-5|-|TRBV9|-
TGTGCCAGCAGCGTCCACTTAGATCCTTATGAGGCCCAGTACTTC
CASSVHLDPYEAQYF
>TRBJ2-5|-|TRBV9|-
TGTGCCAGCGGCGGTGGCAGGGCCCAAGAGACCCAGTACTTC
CASGGGRAQETQYF
>TRBJ1-5|-|TRBV5-1|-
TGCGCCAGCAGCTCCCAGGTGGGTCAGCCCCAGCATTTT
CASSSQVGQPQHF
>TRBJ1-3|-|TRBV5-5|once
TGTGCCAGCAGCTTGGGGTCAGGGCCCAGCTCTGGAAACACCATATATTTT
CASSLGSGPSSGNTIYF
>TRBJ2-2|-|TRBV7-9|-
TGTGCCAGCAGCTTAAGGGGAAACACCGGGGAGCTGTTTTTT
CASSLRGNTGELFF
>TRBJ2-2|TRBD1|TRBV7-9|-
TGTGCCAGCAGCTCCCGACAGGGGGCGAGCACCGGGGAGCTGTTTTTT
CASSSRQGASTGELFF
>TRBJ1-3|-|TRBV6-6|-
TGTGCCAGCAGCTTAGGAGGAAACACCATATATTTT
CASSLGGNTIYF